These 3 T cell receptor beta chains were all obtained from the same sample, sequenced in a study of cytomegalovirus exposure and HLA in healthy donors. PCR used 60 Vbeta primers and 13 Jbeta primers. The data were produced by immunoSEQ multiplex PCR, yet TCRdb's version contains in-frame clones alone and is incomplete. Here the sample spans 200,000 to 250,000 clones, 70% to 90% being singletons. The sequencing sample was made of PBMCs. The receptors here all came from a girl aged 2 to 9 in good health and CMV-seronegative.

The gene calls are TRBV4-1 and TRBJ1-2, with 7 bases lining up with TRBD1. The V gene end was trimmed by 0 bases and the J gene end by 4 bases; junction bases not matched to a gene: 5. Germline V gene sequence: CDR1 MGHRA, CDR2 YSYEKL. The CDR3 loop spans 15 amino acids. In DNA form, the CDR3 reads TGCGCCAGCAGCCAAGACGCGACAGGGCTCTATGGCTACACCTTC. Residues: CASSQDATGLYGYTF.

V usage is TRBV15 and J usage is TRBJ2-7; D may be TRBD1 (6 bases). This CDR3 has 12 amino acids. V gave up 4 bases and J gave up 3 bases, with 7 bases separating them. Germline V lookup: CDR1 LNHNV, CDR2 YYDKDF (reference sequence). In DNA form, the CDR3 reads TGTGCCACCAGCAAGGGACACTACGAGCAGTACTTC. Encoded protein: CATSKGHYEQYF.

Note on this clone: The junction and the germline gene differ at one end; a read error may be behind it. The chain has TRBV7-9 and TRBJ2-3, with 12 bases aligning to TRBD2. Per germline, CDR1 SEHNR and CDR2 FQNEAQ (reference sequence). The CDR3 has 15 residues. The CDR3 bases are TGTTCCAGCAGCTCGACTAGCGGGGGTACAAATACGCAGTATTTT. Translation gives CSSSSTSGGTNTQYF.